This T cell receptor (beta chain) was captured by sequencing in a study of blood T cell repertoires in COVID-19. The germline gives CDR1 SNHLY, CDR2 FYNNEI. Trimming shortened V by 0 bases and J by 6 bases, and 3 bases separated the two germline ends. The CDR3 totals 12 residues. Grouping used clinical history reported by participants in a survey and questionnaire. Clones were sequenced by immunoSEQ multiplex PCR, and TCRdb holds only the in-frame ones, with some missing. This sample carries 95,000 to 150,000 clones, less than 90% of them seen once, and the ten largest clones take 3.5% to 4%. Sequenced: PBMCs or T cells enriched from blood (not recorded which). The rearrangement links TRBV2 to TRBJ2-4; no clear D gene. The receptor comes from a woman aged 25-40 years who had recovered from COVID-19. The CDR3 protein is CASSEALNIQYF. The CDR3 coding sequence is TGTGCCAGCAGTGAAGCACTAAACATTCAGTACTTC.